The clone carrying this TCR beta chain was seen a handful of times. The library tagged individual cDNA molecules with unique molecular identifiers. TCRdb reanalysed the RACE reads using MiXCR and keeps one entry per CDR3 protein. The data contain 180,000 or so distinct CDR3 sequences, just under 30% of them singletons. These data originate in a study of human T cells and chemical hapten exposure. In the study overall: How much TCR each sample yielded varied, mostly because pooled library volumes differed slightly.

Time point: pre-sensitization, week 0. The treatment here: therapeutic diphenylcyclopropenone sensitization with weekly scalp DPC. Trimming removed 5 bases from V and 0 bases from J; junction bases left unmatched: 5. This CDR3 spans 15 amino acids. From germline, CDR1 is MDHEN and CDR2 SYDVKM. This TCR was sampled from a young woman with alopecia areata. Some clones in this sample may be carry-over from other donors' samples. The sequences come from whole blood, collected in connection with sensitization to the hapten diphenylcyclopropenone (DPC). This chain uses TRBV28 with TRBJ2-7; 9 bases match TRBD1. CDR3 in amino acids: CASSRGDRVSYEQYF. In nucleotides, the CDR3 is TGTGCCAGCAGTCGGGGGGACAGGGTCTCCTACGAGCAGTACTTC.